This entry lists 10 T cell receptor beta chains sequenced from one sample in a study of control samples from healthy donors and cancer patients. The method was immunoSEQ multiplex PCR; TCRdb's version includes in-frame clones alone and lacks a portion of them. This sample has approximately 220,000 clones, with 90% to 95% found just once. Sequenced material: blood. The receptors shown here come from a man aged 50 to 59 in good health.

The chain employs TRBV28 and TRBJ1-1; tentative D call: TRBD1 (6 bases). Trimming removed 3 bases at V and 5 bases at J, with 13 bases between. Per the germline V gene, CDR1 is MDHEN and CDR2 is SYDVKM. The CDR3 extends over 14 amino acids. CDR3 DNA sequence: TGTGCCAGCAGTTTCAACGGGGGCCGGACTGAAGCTTTCTTT. Residues: CASSFNGGRTEAFF.

The J gene is TRBJ1-1, the V gene TRBV4-1; 7 bases are a match to TRBD1. From germline, CDR1 is MGHRA and CDR2 YSYEKL. The length of the CDR3 is 18 residues. V shed 2 bases, J shed 5 bases, and the junction held 17 bases outside the gene matches. The chain's CDR3 is CASSQNPRFSGGGTEAFF. DNA of the CDR3: TGCGCCAGCAGCCAAAATCCGCGTTTTTCAGGGGGTGGAACTGAAGCTTTCTTT.

This sequence joins TRBV28 and TRBJ1-1, with no clear D. CDR3 length: 13 residues. V gave up 4 bases and J gave up 7 bases, with 13 bases separating them. Looked up from germline, CDR1 is MDHEN and CDR2 is SYDVKM. The CDR3 DNA reads TGTGCCAGCAGTTCCGCGGCGGCCCGTGAAGCTTTCTTT. This translates into CASSSAAAREAFF.

The rearrangement joins TRBV11-2 to TRBJ1-5; TRBD1 is a possible D gene (6 bases). This CDR3 is 16 amino acids long. Trimming pared 1 base from V and 2 bases from J, leaving 12 bases between. Germline V gene data show CDR1 as SGHAT and CDR2 as FQNNGV. The CDR3 sequence is CASSLVGGGRNQPQHF. DNA for the CDR3: TGTGCCAGCAGCTTAGTTGGGGGCGGACGCAATCAGCCCCAGCATTTT.

The gene calls are TRBV2 and TRBJ1-6, with 7 bases aligning to TRBD1. The junction had 7 bases not matched to a gene; V was cut back by 9 bases and J by 11 bases. CDR1 is SNHLY and CDR2 is FYNNEI in the germline V gene. The CDR3 contains 12 residues. CDR3 protein: CASCGTAAPLHF. In nucleotides, the CDR3 is TGTGCCAGTTGCGGGACAGCTGCACCCCTCCACTTT.

The V and J genes are TRBV10-3 and TRBJ2-3; TRBD1 or TRBD2 may be the D gene (7 bases each). The V end lost 7 bases, the J end lost 3 bases, and 17 bases lay between the germline ends. This CDR3 is 15 amino acids long. Germline CDR1 is ENHRY and CDR2 is SYGVKD. CDR3 sequence reads: CAITSNRGGTDTQYF. The CDR3 nucleotides read TGTGCCATCACGTCGAACAGGGGAGGGACAGATACGCAGTATTTT.

This clone showed up just once. The rearrangement uses TRBV28 and TRBJ1-2; TRBD1 matches 7 bases. Germline trimming cut 4 bases from V and 5 bases from J; bases unmatched to any gene: 7. This CDR3 spans 14 amino acids. The germline gives CDR1 MDHEN, CDR2 SYDVKM. The CDR3, as DNA: TGTGCCAGCAGTTCGACAGGGATGGGATATGGCTACACCTTC. This translates into CASSSTGMGYGYTF.

The V gene is TRBV9, the J gene TRBJ1-2; D gene unclear. Germline loops: CDR1 SGDLS, CDR2 YYNGEE. The CDR3 sequence is 13 residues long. V was pared by 3 bases and J by 6 bases, with 12 bases between. The CDR3 region is CASSGEPPHGYTF. CDR3 DNA: TGTGCCAGCAGCGGAGAACCCCCACATGGCTACACCTTC.

The V gene is TRBV27, the J gene TRBJ1-1; D is unclear. Germline CDR1 MNHEY, CDR2 SMNVEV (reference sequence). Trimming removed 1 base at V and 0 bases at J, with 9 bases between. The CDR3 is made up of 15 amino acids. The DNA of the CDR3 is TGTGCCAGCAGTTTATACGGGAACCTGAACACTGAAGCTTTCTTT. Residues: CASSLYGNLNTEAFF.

Only one count was recorded for this clone. The chain links TRBV3-1 (or the pseudogene TRBV3-2) to TRBJ2-1; D is uncertain. V was cut by 3 bases and J by 8 bases, with 11 bases left in between. Germline V CDR1 and CDR2: LGHDT, YNNKEL (reference sequence). The CDR3 sequence is 13 residues long. This chain's CDR3 is CASSHTGPDEQFF. The CDR3 bases are TGTGCCAGCAGCCACACCGGACCGGATGAGCAGTTCTTC.